This TCR beta chain appears in the sequencing data of a study of OX40 agonist ivuxolimab in advanced cancers. Study in general: Earlier treatment with anti-PD-1, anti-PD-L1 or anti-CTLA-4 was permitted, and roughly 42% had received some.

TCRdb's copy holds only in-frame clones and misses some; the assay was immunoSEQ multiplex PCR. The sample lists approximately 29,000 clones, around four fifths occurring once. V lost 5 bases to trimming and J lost 4 bases, with 20 bases between them. Germline CDR1 SGHVS, CDR2 FQNEAQ. This CDR3 has 16 residues. The rearrangement links TRBV7-8 to TRBJ1-1; D gene ambiguous. Sequenced here: CD4+ or CD8+ T cells sorted from blood, sampled in a trial of the OX40 agonist ivuxolimab. This TCR was recovered from an adult with an advanced solid tumor such as melanoma, head and neck, liver or kidney cancer. The CDR3 bases are TGTGCCAGCAGCCCAAAACTCGGACGGGATGCCACTGAAGCTTTCTTT. Its protein product is CASSPKLGRDATEAFF.